The 8 T cell receptor beta chains below were found in one sample sequenced in a study of T-cell memory formation after mild COVID-19 (dated by TCRdb to about 2021). The library relied on 5' RACE. Sequencing was performed on an Illumina NovaSeq 6000. TCRdb trimmed the raw reads at Q25, called clones with MiXCR and kept productive beta chains. Identical CDR3 protein sequences are pooled into one entry, listed with their most common genes and DNA. This sample comprises roughly 130,000 distinct CDR3 sequences, roughly 15% of them detected only once. More than 11% of the sample is taken by the ten largest. The sequenced material came from PBMCs or a T cell subset sorted from them (not recorded which). Receptors were obtained from an adult woman who had mild COVID-19 (a few samples of this study predate the infection). The sample titles of this study are shuffled in the database, so cell type and time point are left out; the donor was told from shared clones.

The chain links TRBV5-6 to TRBJ2-5; D gene uncertain. Germline assignment: CDR1 SGHDT and CDR2 YYEEEE. The CDR3 has 12 amino acids. V was cut by 6 bases and J by 4 bases, with 10 bases left in between. The CDR3 bases are TGTGCCAGCACCGGGTTGCGAGAGACCCAGTACTTC. As protein: CASTGLRETQYF.

This sequence joins TRBV5-1 and TRBJ2-7; 8 bases line up with TRBD2. CDR1 and CDR2 from the germline V gene are SGHRS and YFSETQ. CDR3 length equals 14 residues. The ends lost 4 bases at V and 2 bases at J; junction bases unmatched: 5. The CDR3 bases are TGCGCCAGCAGCCGAACGGGACTAGCCTACGAGCAGTACTTC. Translated, it gives CASSRTGLAYEQYF.

This clonotype was counted only a few times. The gene calls are TRBV5-1 and TRBJ2-7, with 7 bases identical to TRBD1. Germline assignment: CDR1 SGHRS and CDR2 YFSETQ. This CDR3 is 15 amino acids long. Losses at the gene ends were 4 bases for V and 4 bases for J; bases not matched to a gene: 11. The CDR3 DNA follows: TGCGCCAGCAGCCCGCAGCCGGGACAGAGGTACGAGCAGTACTTC. It codes for CASSPQPGQRYEQYF.

In its sample, this clonotype was seen a few times. The rearrangement uses TRBV6-5 and TRBJ2-6, with 10 nucleotides matching TRBD2. This CDR3 has 20 residues. The germline V gene has CDR1 MNHEY and CDR2 SVGAGI. V trimming: 5 bases; J trimming: 0 bases; junction bases outside the gene matches: 13. CDR3 coding DNA: TGTGCCAGCAGTACCGGCTCGGGACTAGCGCCCAGCTCTGGGGCCAACGTCCTGACTTTC. Its protein is CASSTGSGLAPSSGANVLTF.

The rearrangement joins TRBV9 to TRBJ1-6; D is ambiguous. Germline V CDR1 and CDR2: SGDLS, YYNGEE. The CDR3 covers 13 residues. The V end lost 0 bases, the J end lost 9 bases, and 7 bases lay between the germline ends. The CDR3 is CASSVALFSPLHF. In DNA, the CDR3 is TGTGCCAGCAGCGTAGCTCTCTTTTCACCCCTCCACTTT.

This clonotype has a handful of counts. The rearrangement links TRBV6-2 or TRBV6-3 to TRBJ2-7; D might be TRBD1 or TRBD2, each matching 5 bases. Germline CDR1 and CDR2: MNHEY and SVGEGT. The CDR3 is 16 residues long. The V gene lost 1 base and the J gene lost 1 base, with 14 bases spanning the gap. Here the CDR3 reads CASSYYRGQVSYEQYF. CDR3 in DNA: TGTGCCAGCAGTTACTACCGGGGCCAGGTTTCCTACGAGCAGTACTTC.

The rearrangement uses TRBV7-8 and TRBJ1-5, with TRBD1 matching 8 bases. The V and J ends lost 2 bases and 6 bases, in that order; junction bases with no gene match: 9. CDR1 and CDR2 (germline): SGHVS, FQNEAQ. This CDR3 has 16 residues. CDR3 in DNA: TGTGCCAGCAGCTTAAGTCTCCAGGGGGCAGGTCAGCCCCAGCATTTT. As protein: CASSLSLQGAGQPQHF.

The rearrangement uses TRBV7-9 and TRBJ1-5, with D perhaps matching TRBD1 (5 bases). Per the germline V gene, CDR1 is SEHNR and CDR2 is FQNEAQ (reference sequence). Trimming removed 3 bases from V and 11 bases from J, with 14 bases in between. The CDR3 spans 13 residues. CDR3 DNA sequence: TGTGCCAGCAGCTTGGAGGGGAGTGAGTCCCAGCATTTT. This encodes CASSLEGSESQHF.